A single sample gave rise to the 26 T cell receptor beta chains below, sequenced in a study of molecular identifiers for immune sequencing clone quantification. TCRdb fed the PCR reads into MiXCR, producing one record per CDR3 protein. In the table there are under 600,000 distinct CDR3 sequences, about 21% of which are singletons. Sequencing was performed on naive CD8+ T cells from blood, with Jurkat cell RNA spiked in. The subset is: FACS-sorted CD8+CD4-CCR7+CD45RA+ naive T cells. These receptors originate from a human donor in good health. Some libraries in this study had Jurkat cell RNA spiked in.

Remarks on this clonotype: Possible read error: a much larger clone is one base away. The chain has TRBV4-1 and TRBJ2-5; the D is unclear. V was cut by 1 base and J by 4 bases, with 7 bases left in between. CDR1 and CDR2 (germline): MGHRA, YSYEKL. The CDR3 is made up of 13 amino acids. CDR3 coding DNA: TGCGCCAGCAGCCAAGGCGGAGCAGAGACCCAGTACTTC. Encoded protein: CASSQGGAETQYF.

This clonotype was counted between two and nine times. CDR3 amino acids: CASSIVKNTEAFF. In DNA form, the CDR3 reads TGTGCCAGTAGTATAGTCAAGAACACTGAAGCTTTCTTT. The chain combines TRBV19 with TRBJ1-1; no clear D. The CDR3 is 13 residues long. Per germline, CDR1 LNHDA and CDR2 SQIVND (reference sequence). Trimming removed 1 base at V and 1 base at J, with 4 bases between.

This clonotype was picked up a small number of times. The chain joins TRBV14 to TRBJ2-2; 7 nucleotides line up with TRBD2. The ends lost 4 bases at V and 2 bases at J; junction bases unmatched: 4. The germline CDR1 and CDR2 sequences are SGHDN and FVKESK. This CDR3 spans 15 amino acids. CDR3 residues: CASSRGDYNTGELFF. The DNA of the CDR3 is TGTGCCAGCAGCCGCGGGGACTATAACACCGGGGAGCTGTTTTTT.

The table lists this clonotype with a few counts. V is TRBV6-2 or TRBV6-3 and J is TRBJ2-2; D might be TRBD1 (5 bases). V was cut by 2 bases and J by 8 bases, with 15 bases left in between. Germline V gene sequence: CDR1 MNHEY, CDR2 SVGEGT. The length of the CDR3 is 15 residues. Here the CDR3 DNA reads TGTGCCAGCAGTTACGTAGGGGCCCCTGGAGGGGAGCTGTTTTTT. Protein: CASSYVGAPGGELFF.

This clonotype occurred a few times. For the CDR3, the DNA is TGTGCCAGCAGTGACTCCGGACTAGCGGGAGGGCCCACCTACGAGCAGTACTTC. It translates to CASSDSGLAGGPTYEQYF. The chain joins TRBV6-4 to TRBJ2-7; TRBD2 aligns across 15 bases. The length of the CDR3 is 18 residues. Germline assignment: CDR1 MRHNA and CDR2 SNTAGT. J was trimmed by 2 bases and V by 0 bases; bases with no gene match: 5.

This clonotype has a count of ten or more. This chain connects TRBV14 to TRBJ2-3, with no clear D. The germline V gene has CDR1 SGHDN and CDR2 FVKESK. The CDR3 sequence is 14 residues long. Trimming left V 3 bases short and J 0 bases short, with 7 bases between. In nucleotides, the CDR3 is TGTGCCAGCAGCCACCTACTTAGCACAGATACGCAGTATTTT. Translating gives CASSHLLSTDTQYF.

Regarding this clonotype: The junction departs from germline at one end; a sequencing error may be responsible. The V call is TRBV4-3, the J call TRBJ2-7; D is perhaps TRBD1 or TRBD2 (5 bases each). This CDR3 comprises 15 residues. The germline CDR1 and CDR2 sequences are LGHNA and YSLEER. The DNA of the CDR3 is TGCGCCAGCAGCCAATCCCGGGACCCAGGCTACGAGCAGCACTTC. Residues: CASSQSRDPGYEQHF.

This clonotype was observed many times. V is TRBV6-4 and J is TRBJ2-3; no definite D call. The CDR3 loop spans 14 amino acids. The ends were cut back, 3 bases at V and 1 base at J, with 8 bases in the middle. CDR1 and CDR2 (germline): MRHNA, SNTAGT. For the CDR3, the DNA is TGTGCCAGCAGTGAGCTCCCCGGCACAGATACGCAGTATTTT. Protein: CASSELPGTDTQYF.

Regarding this clonotype: This may stem from a read error, because a much larger clone lies one nucleotide away. The conserved closing phenylalanine or tryptophan is absent in this CDR3, likely reflecting a read error. The chain has TRBV7-6 and TRBJ1-1; TRBD1 is a possible D gene (6 bases). V lost 5 bases and J 6 bases, leaving 13 bases between the germline ends. Per the germline V gene, CDR1 is SGHVS and CDR2 is FNYEAQ. The CDR3 is made up of 13 amino acids. The DNA of the CDR3 is TGTGCCAGCAGCACAGGACAGACGGCTGAAGCTTTCCTT. Protein sequence: CASSTGQTAEAFL.

The chain is built from TRBV7-8 and TRBJ2-3; D may be TRBD2 (7 bases). Germline V gene lookup returns CDR1 SGHVS and CDR2 FQNEAQ. Trimming cost V 6 bases and J 1 base, with 14 bases left between them. The CDR3 consists of 15 residues. This chain's CDR3 is CASRGGGGGTDTQYF. In DNA form, the CDR3 reads TGTGCCAGCAGGGGAGGAGGGGGGGGCACAGATACGCAGTATTTT.

This clonotype was seen at least ten times. The V and J genes are TRBV7-9 and TRBJ2-7, with a tentative D call TRBD2 (5 bases). This CDR3 has 15 amino acids. CDR1 is SEHNR and CDR2 is FQNEAQ in the germline V gene (reference sequence). Trimming took 1 base from V and 6 from J, leaving 16 bases between them. CDR3: CASSLVNVPAGEQYF. As DNA, the CDR3 is TGTGCCAGCAGCTTAGTGAATGTGCCGGCGGGCGAGCAGTACTTC.

The chain carries TRBV20-1 and TRBJ2-7; the D gene is possibly TRBD2 (6 bases). The CDR3 covers 17 residues. With 0 bases removed from V and 6 bases from J, the gap between germline ends came to 24 bases. Germline V lookup: CDR1 DFQATT, CDR2 SNEGSKA (reference sequence). For the CDR3, the DNA is TGCAGTGCTAGAGATAGAACTAGCCGAGAATTAATGAGCGAGCAGTACTTC. It specifies CSARDRTSRELMSEQYF.

This clonotype occurred a few times. The chain carries TRBV7-2 and TRBJ2-1; D perhaps matches TRBD1 (6 bases). Trimming stripped 3 bases from V and 2 bases from J, with 11 bases between. The germline V gene encodes CDR1 SGHTA and CDR2 FQGNSA. CDR3 length: 15 residues. The CDR3 coding sequence is TGTGCCAGCAGCTTCTTGGGGGCTACCTACAATGAGCAGTTCTTC. Translation: CASSFLGATYNEQFF.

This clonotype was observed many times. The V call is TRBV12-3 or TRBV12-4, the J call TRBJ2-7, with D perhaps matching TRBD2 (6 bases). The CDR3 consists of 14 residues. Trimming cost V 4 bases and J 4 bases, with 14 bases left between them. In DNA form, the CDR3 reads TGTGCCAGCAGTTACGGTCGGGGGTTGTACGAGCAGTACTTC. As protein: CASSYGRGLYEQYF.

This chain joins TRBV5-1 and TRBJ2-1; 14 bases align to TRBD2. The CDR3 has 17 residues. The V gene's germline CDR1 is SGHRS and CDR2 YFSETQ. V lost 2 bases to trimming and J lost 3 bases; unmatched junction nucleotides: 4. This CDR3 is CASSLRLAGGRYNEQFF. DNA for the CDR3: TGCGCCAGCAGCTTACGACTAGCGGGGGGGCGCTACAATGAGCAGTTCTTC.

The J gene is TRBJ2-5, the V gene TRBV14; weak D call: TRBD2 (5 bases). Germline CDR1 is SGHDN and CDR2 is FVKESK. The CDR3 sequence is 15 residues long. V shed 7 bases and J shed 2 bases, with 17 bases lying between them. CDR3: CASIMEVPAQETQYF. The DNA of the CDR3 is TGTGCCAGCATTATGGAGGTTCCGGCGCAAGAGACCCAGTACTTC.

The chain carries TRBV20-1 and TRBJ2-7; D call uncertain. Per germline, CDR1 DFQATT and CDR2 SNEGSKA (reference sequence). The V end lost 5 bases, the J end lost 3 bases, and 14 bases lay between the germline ends. The CDR3 consists of 13 residues. The CDR3 bases are TGCAGTGCTTCTAGACCGGAGAGCTACGAGCAGTACTTC. Protein sequence: CSASRPESYEQYF.

This chain connects TRBV27 to TRBJ2-3; 7 positions match TRBD2. V shed 7 bases, J shed 4 bases, and the junction held 17 bases outside the gene matches. This CDR3 has 17 amino acids. The germline CDR1 and CDR2 sequences are MNHEY and SMNVEV (reference sequence). CDR3 coding DNA: TGTGCCAGCAATTTGACCCACGTGTCTCGGGGGGCAGATACGCAGTATTTT. Protein sequence: CASNLTHVSRGADTQYF.

This clonotype was seen ten or more times. The J gene is TRBJ2-7, the V gene TRBV10-3, with D perhaps matching TRBD1 (5 bases). The CDR3 length is 12 residues. Per germline, CDR1 ENHRY and CDR2 SYGVKD. V lost 3 bases and J 6 bases, leaving 9 bases between the germline ends. CDR3 in amino acids: CAISDAGPEQYF. CDR3 nucleotides: TGTGCCATCAGTGACGCAGGGCCCGAGCAGTACTTC.

The V call is TRBV20-1, the J call TRBJ2-7; TRBD1 agrees at 8 bases. V shed 2 bases and J 7 bases; nucleotides not matched to a gene: 4. The CDR3 totals 12 residues. Germline CDR1 reads DFQATT; CDR2 reads SNEGSKA (reference sequence). In DNA form, the CDR3 reads TGCAGTGCTAGACCAGGGGGCGAGGAGCAGTACTTC. This gives the protein CSARPGGEEQYF.

This clonotype was detected many times. CDR3 protein: CSTDTQYF. CDR3 sequence (DNA): TGTTCTACAGATACGCAGTATTTT. The J gene is TRBJ2-3, the V gene TRBV6-5; D gene ambiguous. The length of the CDR3 is 8 residues. Germline values: CDR1 MNHEY, CDR2 SVGAGI.

This clonotype was picked up many times. The rearrangement links TRBV6-1 to TRBJ2-7; weak D call: TRBD2 (5 bases). The V end was cut by 7 bases, the J end by 2 bases, with 12 bases between. Germline V gene sequence: CDR1 MNHNS, CDR2 SASEGT. This CDR3 has 13 amino acids. The CDR3 sequence: CASIHHGAYEQYF. For the CDR3, the DNA is TGTGCCAGCATACATCACGGGGCCTACGAGCAGTACTTC.

The chain uses TRBV10-3 and TRBJ1-1, with TRBD1 identical over 7 bases. CDR1 ENHRY and CDR2 SYGVKD come from the germline V gene. V lost 6 bases, J lost 0 bases, and 4 bases stayed unmatched. The CDR3 length is 14 residues. In DNA form, the CDR3 reads TGTGCCATCAGGGAAGGGGGCTTGAACACTGAAGCTTTCTTT. It translates to CAIREGGLNTEAFF.

This clonotype was counted many times. The chain combines TRBV7-2 with TRBJ2-2; D gene unclear. The CDR3 sequence is 14 residues long. Trimming pared 5 bases from V and 0 bases from J, leaving 7 bases between. Germline assignment: CDR1 SGHTA and CDR2 FQGNSA. The CDR3 loop is CASSPDSNTGELFF. DNA of the CDR3: TGTGCCAGCAGCCCAGACTCGAACACCGGGGAGCTGTTTTTT.

This clonotype was detected ten times or more. V usage is TRBV4-1 and J usage is TRBJ2-7; D not resolved. This CDR3 is built from 13 residues. Germline lookup yields CDR1 MGHRA and CDR2 YSYEKL. Trimming cost V 1 base and J 4 bases, with 8 bases left between them. CDR3 loop: CASSQGSEYEQYF. The CDR3 bases are TGCGCCAGCAGCCAAGGTTCGGAATACGAGCAGTACTTC.

The chain couples TRBV27 to TRBJ1-4; D may be TRBD1 (5 bases). V was shortened by 6 bases and J by 5 bases, with 19 bases between the two germline ends. Germline V lookup: CDR1 MNHEY, CDR2 SMNVEV (reference sequence). The CDR3 is 16 amino acids. This CDR3 reads CASRFTTGTRNEKLFF. DNA of the CDR3: TGTGCCAGCAGATTTACTACCGGGACGCGAAATGAAAAACTGTTTTTT.